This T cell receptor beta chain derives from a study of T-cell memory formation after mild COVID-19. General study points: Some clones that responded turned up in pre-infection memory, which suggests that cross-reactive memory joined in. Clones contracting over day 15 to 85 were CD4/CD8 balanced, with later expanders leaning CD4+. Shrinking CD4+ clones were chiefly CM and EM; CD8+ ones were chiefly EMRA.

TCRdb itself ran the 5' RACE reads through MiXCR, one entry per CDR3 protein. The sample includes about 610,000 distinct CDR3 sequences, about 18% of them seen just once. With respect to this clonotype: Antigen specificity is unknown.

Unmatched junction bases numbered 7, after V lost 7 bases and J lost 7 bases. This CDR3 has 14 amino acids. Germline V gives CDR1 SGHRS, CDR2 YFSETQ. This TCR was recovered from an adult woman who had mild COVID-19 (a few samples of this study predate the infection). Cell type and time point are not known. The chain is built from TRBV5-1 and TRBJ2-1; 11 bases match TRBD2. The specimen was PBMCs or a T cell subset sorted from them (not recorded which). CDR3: CASQLAGVGNEQFF. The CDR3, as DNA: TGCGCCAGCCAACTAGCGGGAGTCGGGAATGAGCAGTTCTTC.